This T cell receptor (beta chain) was sequenced for a study of vaccination and CD4 T cells after COVID-19. Study details: Sampling that followed vaccination took place a median about 71 days after dose two, within a range of 14 to 241. Culture controls were given either a CEFX pool, an HIV-1 Nef pool, or no peptide.

Time point of the sample: late sampling 161 to 241 days after vaccination in a few convalescent patients. Treatment reported: roughly nine-day PBMC culture with coronavirus spike peptide pools or control peptides (ViraFEST assay). TCR sequencing followed the expansion of antigen-specific T cells with peptide pools in ViraFEST. CDR3 length: 14 amino acids. With 5 bases removed from V and 4 bases from J, the gap between germline ends came to 14 bases. Germline values: CDR1 MNHNS, CDR2 SASEGT. The Oncomine TCR Beta short-read assay sequenced DNA from cultured CD4+ T cells. TCRdb ran MiXCR on the PCR reads and lists one entry per CDR3 protein. This table has more than 20,000 distinct CDR3 sequences, roughly 40% appearing once. This clonotype was counted between two and nine times. The antigen remains unidentified.

Here the sequenced sample was CD4+ T cells from blood, cultured in vitro, taken about 7 months after SARS-CoV-2 vaccination. The rearrangement uses TRBV6-1 and TRBJ2-5; D may be TRBD2 (5 bases). This receptor was obtained from a human donor who had recovered from COVID-19. CDR3 nucleotides: TGTGCCAGCAGTCCAACCGAGGGTGGAGAGACCCAGTACTTC. This gives the protein CASSPTEGGETQYF.